One sample yielded the 22 T cell receptor beta chains listed below, sequenced in a study of radiation and T cells in renal cell carcinoma. The time point here: blood 4 weeks post-SBRT, at nephrectomy. Treatment in this sample: 15 Gy SBRT to primary tumor, nephrectomy 4 weeks later. Generated by immunoSEQ multiplex PCR, the TCRdb table keeps only in-frame clones and is missing some. This sample carries 50,000 to 65,000 clones, about three quarters of them seen once, and the ten largest clones take about 6.8%. Sequencing was performed on blood, taken from a patient whose treatment included radiotherapy and nephrectomy. These receptors all stem from a man aged 55-75 years with renal cell carcinoma.

CDR3 bases: TGTGCCAGCAGTTATCGGGAGAGCTACGAGCAGTACGTC. Translation gives CASSYRESYEQYV. The gene calls are TRBV6-6 and TRBJ2-7; D possibly corresponds to TRBD2 (6 bases). This CDR3 has 13 residues. The germline V gene has CDR1 MNHNY and CDR2 SVGAGI (reference sequence). Between the trimmed V and J ends, which lost 3 bases and 3 bases, there was a span of 9 bases.

This rearrangement joins TRBV9 to TRBJ1-1; D is unresolved. The CDR3 consists of 14 residues. The ends were cut back, 3 bases at V and 8 bases at J, with 17 bases in the middle. Germline V gives CDR1 SGDLS, CDR2 YYNGEE. Written as DNA, the CDR3 is TGTGCCAGCAGCGCCGGGCCTATTCAAGGGGAAGCTTTCTTT. Translated: CASSAGPIQGEAFF.

The chain recombines TRBV6-1 with TRBJ1-4; D unclear. This CDR3 comprises 13 residues. The V end lost 4 bases, the J end lost 6 bases, and 9 bases lay between the germline ends. Germline values: CDR1 MNHNS, CDR2 SASEGT. The CDR3 loop reads CASSGQTDEKLFF. The CDR3 nucleotides are TGTGCCAGCAGTGGCCAGACGGATGAAAAACTGTTTTTT.

The chain employs TRBV6-5 and TRBJ2-1; possibly TRBD2 for D (6 bases). CDR3 length: 13 residues. Trimming stripped 5 bases from V and 8 bases from J, with 13 bases between. CDR1 is MNHEY, CDR2 SVGAGI, per germline. The CDR3 DNA is TGTGCCAGCAGTCCGATCGAGCGGGATGAGCAGTTCTTC. Its protein product is CASSPIERDEQFF.

The rearrangement uses TRBV10-3 and TRBJ1-2; D not resolved. This CDR3 spans 12 amino acids. CDR1 and CDR2 from the germline V gene are ENHRY and SYGVKD. Trimming left V 0 bases short and J 8 bases short, with 7 bases between. CDR3 amino acids: CAISESTGGYTF. In DNA, the CDR3 is TGTGCCATCAGTGAGTCAACGGGAGGCTACACCTTC.

This clone was counted a few times. This chain links TRBV19 with TRBJ1-5, with 7 bases aligning to TRBD1. Per germline, CDR1 LNHDA and CDR2 SQIVND (reference sequence). With V trimmed by 2 bases and J by 6 bases, 7 bases remained unmatched. The CDR3 is 15 residues long. The CDR3 spells CASSIPGTESQPQHF. Here the CDR3 DNA reads TGTGCCAGTAGTATACCCGGGACAGAGAGTCAGCCCCAGCATTTT. Filled out from reference TRBV19 and TRBJ1-5, the complete variable domain reads DGGITQSPKYLFRKEGQNVTLSCEQNLNHDAMYWYRQDPGQGLRLIYYSQIVNDFQKGDIAEGYSVSREKKESFPLTVTSAQKNPTAFYLCASSIPGTESQPQHFGDGTRLSIL.

The table lists this clone with a count of one. Sequence at one end of the junction differs from germline and may be a read error. Different DNA sequences within this sample yield the same CDR3. This chain joins TRBV6-5 and TRBJ2-2; D perhaps matches TRBD2 (6 bases). In germline, CDR1 is MNHEY, CDR2 SVGAGI. This CDR3 region has 15 residues. The CDR3 here is CASTPTSNYVGELFF. The DNA for the CDR3 is TGCGCCAGCACCCCGACTAGTAATTATGTCGGGGAGCTGTTTTTT.

This clone occurred a few times. This chain links TRBV14 with TRBJ1-1, with unresolved D. V was cut by 2 bases and J by 3 bases, with 22 bases left in between. The CDR3 has 18 residues. The germline gives CDR1 SGHDN, CDR2 FVKESK. CDR3 amino acids: CASSQSGTFSYPDTEAFF. DNA for the CDR3: TGTGCCAGCAGCCAAAGTGGAACCTTTTCTTATCCTGACACTGAAGCTTTCTTT.

This clone was recorded only once. The chain couples TRBV7-7 to TRBJ1-1, with D tentatively TRBD1 (6 bases). Germline CDR1 is SSHAT and CDR2 is FNYEAQ (reference sequence). The V end lost 7 bases, the J end lost 1 base, and 19 bases lay between the germline ends. The CDR3 is 16 amino acids. CDR3 sequence reads: CASNPTPGHSNTEAFF. For the CDR3, the DNA is TGTGCCAGCAATCCAACTCCGGGACACTCGAACACTGAAGCTTTCTTT.

The chain links TRBV21-1 to TRBJ2-5; TRBD1 is the table's D call, not checked against the DNA. TRBV21-1 is recorded as a pseudogene. The CDR3 has 18 amino acids. This CDR3 is CASSKTRVGVRSGETQYF. DNA of the CDR3: TGTGCCAGCAGCAAAACACGTGTAGGGGTACGTTCCGGAGAGACCCAGTACTTC.

This clone rates as medium-sized. The gene calls are TRBV11-2 and TRBJ2-1, with D possibly being TRBD1 or TRBD2 (5 bases each). Per the germline V gene, CDR1 is SGHAT and CDR2 is FQNNGV. This CDR3 has 15 residues. Trimming left V 3 bases short and J 9 bases short, with 18 bases between. The CDR3: CASSFGTAGSAEQFF. As DNA, the CDR3 is TGTGCCAGCAGCTTTGGGACCGCCGGGTCGGCTGAGCAGTTCTTC.

The chain recombines TRBV11-1 with TRBJ1-1; 7 bases align to TRBD1. Germline loops: CDR1 SGHAT, CDR2 FQDESV (reference sequence). This CDR3 region has 15 residues. With V trimmed by 1 base and J by 5 bases, 7 bases remained unmatched. CDR3 DNA sequence: TGTGCCAGCAGCTTAGTCGACAGGGCTGGAACTGAAGCTTTCTTT. This sequence encodes CASSLVDRAGTEAFF.

The chain has TRBV29-1 and TRBJ1-2; 8 positions agree with TRBD1. The V segment lost 1 base and the J segment 5 bases; nucleotides outside the gene matches: 3. Germline values: CDR1 SQVTM, CDR2 ANQGSEA. CDR3 length: 13 amino acids. As DNA, the CDR3 is TGCAGCGTTGAAGTGGACAGGGTGTATGGCTACACCTTC. Residues: CSVEVDRVYGYTF.

The chain is built from TRBV11-2 and TRBJ2-3, with 10 nucleotides matching TRBD2. Trimming removed 2 bases from V and 8 bases from J; junction bases left unmatched: 16. The V gene's germline CDR1 is SGHAT and CDR2 FQNNGV. The CDR3 covers 18 residues. CDR3 in DNA: TGTGCCAGCAGCTTAAGTGGTACTAGCGGGACCCCGCGGGGTACGCAGTATTTT. Its translation: CASSLSGTSGTPRGTQYF.

This clone was detected only a few times. The V and J genes are TRBV5-1 and TRBJ1-1, with D perhaps TRBD1 (6 bases). V lost 4 bases and J 3 bases, leaving 10 bases between the germline ends. CDR3 length: 13 residues. Germline assignment: CDR1 SGHRS and CDR2 YFSETQ. As DNA, the CDR3 is TGCGCCAGCAGCCCACAGGGCGACACTGAAGCTTTCTTT. It translates to CASSPQGDTEAFF.

The chain is built from TRBV6-1 and TRBJ1-1; 7 nucleotides match TRBD1. CDR3 length: 14 amino acids. V shed 10 bases, J shed 0 bases, and the junction held 8 bases outside the gene matches. Germline V gives CDR1 MNHNS, CDR2 SASEGT. The CDR3 DNA follows: TGTGCCACTTGGACAGGCCCCATGAACACTGAAGCTTTCTTT. The encoded protein is CATWTGPMNTEAFF.

V is TRBV11-2 and J is TRBJ1-2; 8 bases map to TRBD1. The CDR3 is 15 amino acids. The V and J ends lost 5 bases and 4 bases, in that order; junction bases with no gene match: 9. Germline-derived CDR1 and CDR2 are SGHAT and FQNNGV. The CDR3 DNA reads as TGTGCCAGCAGCGCCGACAGGGGAGGCTCCTATGGCTACACCTTC. Protein sequence: CASSADRGGSYGYTF.

This sequence joins TRBV10-3 and TRBJ2-3; 7 nucleotides agree with TRBD2. Unmatched junction bases numbered 10, after V lost 4 bases and J lost 15 bases. CDR1 is ENHRY, CDR2 SYGVKD, per germline. This CDR3 is built from 12 residues. The CDR3 nucleotides read TGTGCCATCAGTGGGCAAGCGGGGACGGTTTATTTT. It yields the protein CAISGQAGTVYF.

The chain carries TRBV9 and TRBJ2-3; perhaps D is TRBD1 or TRBD2 (6 bases each). Per the germline V gene, CDR1 is SGDLS and CDR2 is YYNGEE. The CDR3 consists of 16 residues. V lost 4 bases to trimming and J lost 0 bases, with 15 bases between them. The CDR3 here is CASSPSEGGSTDTQYF. The CDR3 DNA reads as TGTGCCAGCAGCCCTTCTGAGGGGGGTAGCACAGATACGCAGTATTTT.

V and J are TRBV7-8 and TRBJ1-5, with D perhaps TRBD1 (5 bases). The germline gives CDR1 SGHVS, CDR2 FQNEAQ. V gave up 5 bases and J gave up 6 bases, with 26 bases separating them. The CDR3 length is 18 residues. CDR3 in amino acids: CASSPFPGLRAKGQPQHF. CDR3 nucleotide sequence: TGTGCCAGCAGCCCATTTCCGGGACTTAGGGCTAAAGGTCAGCCCCAGCATTTT.

The chain carries TRBV7-9 and TRBJ2-1; D is uncertain. V was clipped by 1 base and J by 6 bases, with 10 bases between them. The CDR3 is made up of 14 amino acids. CDR1 is SEHNR and CDR2 is FQNEAQ in the germline V gene (reference sequence). The CDR3 DNA sequence: TGTGCCAGCAGCTTAGGTGACTTTTCCAATGAGCAGTTCTTC. Protein product: CASSLGDFSNEQFF.

In its sample, this clone was seen once. The chain links TRBV5-4 to TRBJ2-3; perhaps TRBD2 as D (5 bases). CDR1 and CDR2 from the germline V gene are SGHNT and YYREEE (reference sequence). The CDR3 has 15 residues. V dropped 2 bases and J dropped 2 bases, with 12 bases sitting between them. The CDR3 is CASSLGGLATDTQYF. Written as DNA, the CDR3 is TGTGCCAGCAGCTTAGGAGGACTCGCCACAGATACGCAGTATTTT.